This T cell receptor beta chain was retrieved from a study of T-cell reconstitution after alpha-beta-depleted transplantation in children. Preparation of the TCRbeta library involved a method that used unique molecular identifiers. TCRdb called the PCR reads again in MiXCR, with one record for every CDR3 protein. The top ten clones hold over 3.5% of a sample with a few hundred thousand distinct CDR3 sequences, around 20% of them seen once. V was shortened by 3 bases and J by 6 bases, with 9 bases between the two germline ends. This CDR3 contains 13 residues. The table lists this clonotype with many counts.

The sequence came from a human donor who donated a stem cell graft to a child with acute myeloid leukemia. This rearrangement joins TRBV12-3 or TRBV12-4 to TRBJ2-1, with no clear D. The specimen was PBMCs from the stem cell graft donor, collected from the stem cell graft. The CDR3 sequence is CASSLGASNEQFF. The CDR3 DNA reads TGTGCCAGCAGTTTGGGCGCATCCAATGAGCAGTTCTTC.